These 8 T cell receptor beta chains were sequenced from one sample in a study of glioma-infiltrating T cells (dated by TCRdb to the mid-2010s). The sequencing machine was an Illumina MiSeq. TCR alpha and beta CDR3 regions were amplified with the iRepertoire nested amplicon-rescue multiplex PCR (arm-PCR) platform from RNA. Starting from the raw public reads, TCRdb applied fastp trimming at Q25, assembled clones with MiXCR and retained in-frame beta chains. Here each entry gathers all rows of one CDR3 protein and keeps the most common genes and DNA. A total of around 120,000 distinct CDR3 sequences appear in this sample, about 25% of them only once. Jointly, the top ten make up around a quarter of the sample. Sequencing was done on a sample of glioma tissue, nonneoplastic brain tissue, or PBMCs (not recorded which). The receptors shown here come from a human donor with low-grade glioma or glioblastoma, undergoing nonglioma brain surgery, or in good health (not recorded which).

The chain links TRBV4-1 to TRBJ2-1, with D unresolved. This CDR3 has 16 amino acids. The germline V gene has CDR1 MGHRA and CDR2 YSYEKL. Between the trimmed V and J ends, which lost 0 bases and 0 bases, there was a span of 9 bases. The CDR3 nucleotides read TGCGCCAGCAGCCAAGATCCTACGCGCTCCTACAATGAGCAGTTCTTC. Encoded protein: CASSQDPTRSYNEQFF.

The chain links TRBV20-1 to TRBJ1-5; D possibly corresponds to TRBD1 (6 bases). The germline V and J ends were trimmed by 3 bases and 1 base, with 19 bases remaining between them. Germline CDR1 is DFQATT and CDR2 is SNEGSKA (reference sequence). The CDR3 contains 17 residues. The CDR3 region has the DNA TGCAGTGCTAGTGGTGGGCAGGGGTATGGGAGCAATCAGCCCCAGCATTTT. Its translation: CSASGGQGYGSNQPQHF.

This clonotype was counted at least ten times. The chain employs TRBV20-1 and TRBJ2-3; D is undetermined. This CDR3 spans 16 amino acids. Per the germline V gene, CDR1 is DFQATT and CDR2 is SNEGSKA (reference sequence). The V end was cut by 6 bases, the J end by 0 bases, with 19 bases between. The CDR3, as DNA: TGCAGTGCGAACAGTAGGGCTCAACCTAGCACAGATACGCAGTATTTT. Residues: CSANSRAQPSTDTQYF.

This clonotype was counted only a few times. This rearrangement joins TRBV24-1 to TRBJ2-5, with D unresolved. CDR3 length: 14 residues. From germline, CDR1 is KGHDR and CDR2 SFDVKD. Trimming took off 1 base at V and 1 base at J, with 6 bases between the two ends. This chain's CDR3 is CATSDFGSQETQYF. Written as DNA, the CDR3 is TGTGCCACCAGTGATTTTGGCAGCCAAGAGACCCAGTACTTC.

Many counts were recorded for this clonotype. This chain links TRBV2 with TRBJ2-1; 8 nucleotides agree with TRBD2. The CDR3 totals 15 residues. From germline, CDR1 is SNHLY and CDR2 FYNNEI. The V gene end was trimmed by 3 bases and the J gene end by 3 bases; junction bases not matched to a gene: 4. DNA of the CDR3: TGTGCCAGCAGTGACGGGGGGGCAGTCTACAATGAGCAGTTCTTC. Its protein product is CASSDGGAVYNEQFF.

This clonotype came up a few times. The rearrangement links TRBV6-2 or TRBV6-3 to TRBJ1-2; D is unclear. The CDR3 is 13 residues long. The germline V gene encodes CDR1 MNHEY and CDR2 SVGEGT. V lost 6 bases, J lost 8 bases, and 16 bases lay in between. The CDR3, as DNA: TGTGCCAGCAGCATCGACGCAGTGAGGGGCTACACCTTC. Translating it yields CASSIDAVRGYTF.

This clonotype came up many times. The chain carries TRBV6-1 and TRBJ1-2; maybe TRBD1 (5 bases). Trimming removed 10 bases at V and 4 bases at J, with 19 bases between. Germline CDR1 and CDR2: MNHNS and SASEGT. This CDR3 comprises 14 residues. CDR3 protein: CATVSPGRGYGYTF. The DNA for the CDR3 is TGTGCCACCGTCAGCCCGGGACGAGGCTATGGCTACACCTTC.

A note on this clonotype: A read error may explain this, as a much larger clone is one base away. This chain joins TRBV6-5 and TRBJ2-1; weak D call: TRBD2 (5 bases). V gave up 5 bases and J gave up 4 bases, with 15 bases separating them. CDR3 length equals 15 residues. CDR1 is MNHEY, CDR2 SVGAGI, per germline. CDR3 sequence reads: CASSPWAWEYNEQFF. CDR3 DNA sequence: TGTGCCAGCAGTCCCTGGGCGTGGGAGTACAATGAGCAGTTCTTC.